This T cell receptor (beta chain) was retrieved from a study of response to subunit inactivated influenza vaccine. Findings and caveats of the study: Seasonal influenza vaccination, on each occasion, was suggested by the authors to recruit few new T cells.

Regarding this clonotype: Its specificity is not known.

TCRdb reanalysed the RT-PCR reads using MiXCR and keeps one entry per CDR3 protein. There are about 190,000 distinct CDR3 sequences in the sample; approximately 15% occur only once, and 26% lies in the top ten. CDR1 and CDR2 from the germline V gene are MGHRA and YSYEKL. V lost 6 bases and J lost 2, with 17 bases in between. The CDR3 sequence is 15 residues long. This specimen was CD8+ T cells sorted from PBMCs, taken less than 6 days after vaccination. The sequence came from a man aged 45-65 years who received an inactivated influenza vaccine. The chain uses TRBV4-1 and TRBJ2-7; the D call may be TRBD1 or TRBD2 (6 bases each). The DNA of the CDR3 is TGCGCCAGCAGTCTCGGCGGGACATCGACCTACGAGCAGTACTTC. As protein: CASSLGGTSTYEQYF.